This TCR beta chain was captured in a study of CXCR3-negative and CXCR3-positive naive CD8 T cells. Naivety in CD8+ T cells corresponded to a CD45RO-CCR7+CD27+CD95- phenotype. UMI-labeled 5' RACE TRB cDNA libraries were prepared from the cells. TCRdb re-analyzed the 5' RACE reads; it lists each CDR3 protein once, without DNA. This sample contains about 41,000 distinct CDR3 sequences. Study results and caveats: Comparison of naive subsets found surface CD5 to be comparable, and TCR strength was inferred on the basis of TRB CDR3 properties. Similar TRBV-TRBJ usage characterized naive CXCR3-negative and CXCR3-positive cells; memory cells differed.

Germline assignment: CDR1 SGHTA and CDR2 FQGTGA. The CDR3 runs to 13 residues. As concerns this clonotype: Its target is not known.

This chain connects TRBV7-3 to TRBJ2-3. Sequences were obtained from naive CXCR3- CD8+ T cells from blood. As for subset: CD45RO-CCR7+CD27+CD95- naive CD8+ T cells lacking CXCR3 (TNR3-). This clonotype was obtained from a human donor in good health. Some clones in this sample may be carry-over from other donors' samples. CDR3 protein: CASSTLATDTQYF.